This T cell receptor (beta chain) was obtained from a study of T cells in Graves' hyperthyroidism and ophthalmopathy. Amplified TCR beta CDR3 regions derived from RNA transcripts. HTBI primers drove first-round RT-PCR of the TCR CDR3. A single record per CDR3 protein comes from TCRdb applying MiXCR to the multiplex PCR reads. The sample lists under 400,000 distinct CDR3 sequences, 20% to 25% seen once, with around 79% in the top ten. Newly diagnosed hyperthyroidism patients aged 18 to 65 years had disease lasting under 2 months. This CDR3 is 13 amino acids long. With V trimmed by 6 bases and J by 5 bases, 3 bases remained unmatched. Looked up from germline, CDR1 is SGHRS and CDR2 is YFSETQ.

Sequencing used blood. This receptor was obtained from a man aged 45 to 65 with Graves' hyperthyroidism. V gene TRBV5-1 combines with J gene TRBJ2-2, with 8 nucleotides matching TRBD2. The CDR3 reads CASKTSDTGELFF. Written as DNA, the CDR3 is TGCGCCAGCAAGACTAGCGATACCGGGGAGCTGTTTTTT.